The T cell receptor beta chain under discussion was sequenced for a study of post-analysis software for immune sequencing data. The overall study: Patients with relapsing-remitting, secondary progressive and progressive-relapsing multiple sclerosis courses were all represented.

Study-level points and caveats: Normalized Chao1 diversity was significantly lower in multiple sclerosis patients than in controls. Controls showed lower frequencies than patients for roughly 5 TRBV segments, and TRBV5-6, TRBV5-1 and TRBV20-1 were among these. Strong co-clustering by F measure was seen for same-batch samples.

The CDR3 has 15 amino acids. Trimming stripped 0 bases from V and 9 bases from J, with 12 bases between. Germline V lookup: CDR1 MNHEY, CDR2 SVGAGI. Concerning this clonotype: Its antigen is not identified.

The library was made from cDNA and included unique molecular identifiers. With roughly 0.9 to 11 million T cells as the source, some 500,000 cDNA molecules resulted. TCRdb fed the PCR reads into MiXCR, producing one record per CDR3 protein. Found here are hundreds of thousands of distinct CDR3 sequences, 25% to 30% of them singletons; the top ten hold 0.55% to 0.65%. The receptor was derived from a girl aged 5-17 years with multiple sclerosis. This sequence joins TRBV6-5 and TRBJ1-6; D gene ambiguous. Sequencing was performed on blood. CDR3 loop: CASSYSHTLTSPLHF. The CDR3 coding sequence is TGTGCCAGCAGTTACTCGCACACCTTAACTTCACCCCTCCACTTT.